Each of the 23 T cell receptor beta chains below was sequenced from the same sample in a study of blood T cell repertoires in COVID-19. Using immunoSEQ multiplex PCR, the repertoire was profiled, and TCRdb retains in-frame clones only, with some absent. Seen here are 110,000 or so clones, 88% observed once, and the top ten hold approximately 2.5%. Sequenced material: peripheral blood. These receptors were obtained from a human donor in a cohort sampled during active COVID-19.

The V and J genes are TRBV5-1 and TRBJ2-7, with D possibly TRBD2 on 5 matching bases. Germline assignment: CDR1 SGHRS and CDR2 YFSETQ. The CDR3 consists of 13 residues. V gave up 2 bases and J gave up 0 bases, with 6 bases separating them. Here the CDR3 DNA reads TGCGCCAGCAGCTTTGGAGGCTCCTACGAGCAGTACTTC. Protein: CASSFGGSYEQYF.

V gene TRBV30 combines with J gene TRBJ2-1, with 9 bases that match TRBD2. V was pared by 0 bases and J by 2 bases, with 2 bases of the junction left unmatched. The CDR3 is made up of 15 amino acids. The germline gives CDR1 GTSNPN, CDR2 SVGIG (reference sequence). DNA for the CDR3: TGTGCCTGGAGTGTAATAGCGGGGGCCTACAATGAGCAGTTCTTC. It encodes CAWSVIAGAYNEQFF.

V is TRBV6-5 and J is TRBJ2-7, with a possible D match to TRBD2 (6 bases). The germline CDR1 and CDR2 sequences are MNHEY and SVGAGI. There are 15 residues in the CDR3. V dropped 5 bases and J dropped 3 bases, with 17 bases sitting between them. CDR3 sequence (DNA): TGTGCCAGCAGTCTTAGGGGAGGCGAGATCTACGAGCAGTACTTC. Protein: CASSLRGGEIYEQYF.

The rearrangement joins TRBV4-1 to TRBJ1-6; TRBD1 matches at 9 bases. V lost 5 bases, J lost 6 bases, and 8 bases stayed unmatched. Germline lookup yields CDR1 MGHRA and CDR2 YSYEKL. The CDR3 covers 16 residues. The CDR3 protein is CASSFGPGQGNSPLHF. CDR3 DNA: TGCGCCAGCAGCTTCGGACCGGGACAGGGTAATTCACCCCTCCACTTT.

This chain joins TRBV7-2 and TRBJ1-6, with a possible D match to TRBD1 (5 bases). With 11 bases removed from V and 9 bases from J, the gap between germline ends came to 17 bases. Germline V gene lookup returns CDR1 SGHTA and CDR2 FQGNSA. The CDR3 runs 13 residues. This CDR3 is CAARDAGGSPLHF. In nucleotides, the CDR3 is TGTGCCGCCAGGGACGCCGGGGGTTCACCCCTCCACTTT. The full variable domain, its missing parts supplied by reference TRBV7-2 and TRBJ1-6, is GAGVSQSPSNKVTEKGKDVELRCDPISGHTALYWYRQSLGQGLEFLIYFQGNSAPDKSGLPSDRFSAERTGGSVSTLTIQRTQQEDSAVYLCAARDAGGSPLHFGNGTRLTVT.

The chain has TRBV18 and TRBJ1-6, with D uncertain. The germline V gene has CDR1 KGHSH and CDR2 LQKENI. Trimming pared 0 bases from V and 0 bases from J, leaving 3 bases between. The CDR3 is 15 amino acids. The CDR3 DNA sequence: TGTGCCAGCTCACCACCGAGCTCCTATAATTCACCCCTCCACTTT. Translated: CASSPPSSYNSPLHF.

The V call is TRBV9, the J call TRBJ2-5, with 11 bases aligning to TRBD2. The V gene end was trimmed by 4 bases and the J gene end by 4 bases; junction bases not matched to a gene: 12. Germline assignment: CDR1 SGDLS and CDR2 YYNGEE. This CDR3 spans 17 amino acids. As DNA, the CDR3 is TGTGCCAGCAGCCCTCGGGGTAGCGGGGGGGCCAGAGAGACCCAGTACTTC. As protein: CASSPRGSGGARETQYF.

The gene calls are TRBV14 and TRBJ2-2; TRBD2 is a possible D gene (6 bases). This CDR3 spans 16 amino acids. V gave up 2 bases and J gave up 2 bases, with 12 bases separating them. The germline V gene encodes CDR1 SGHDN and CDR2 FVKESK. CDR3 nucleotide sequence: TGTGCCAGCAGCCAACGGCGTGGGACTAACACCGGGGAGCTGTTTTTT. Translated: CASSQRRGTNTGELFF.

The rearrangement uses TRBV21-1 and TRBJ2-6; TRBD2 is the table's D call, not checked against the DNA. TRBV21-1 is a recognized pseudogene. This CDR3 is 16 amino acids long. The CDR3 is CASSLGGGAGANVLTF. In DNA, the CDR3 is TGTGCCAGCAGTCTAGGAGGAGGCGCTGGGGCCAACGTCCTGACTTTC.

The V and J genes are TRBV5-6 and TRBJ2-1; D remains ambiguous. V lost 0 bases and J 9 bases, leaving 7 bases between the germline ends. The CDR3 contains 12 residues. Germline V gene data show CDR1 as SGHDT and CDR2 as YYEEEE. CDR3 sequence reads: CASSLVSTEQFF. In nucleotides, the CDR3 is TGTGCCAGCAGCTTGGTAAGCACTGAGCAGTTCTTC.

J is TRBJ2-7 and V is TRBV27, with unresolved D. Germline V CDR1 and CDR2: MNHEY, SMNVEV (reference sequence). Trimming took 6 bases from V and 2 from J, leaving 14 bases between them. The CDR3 extends over 14 amino acids. CDR3 loop: CASRKYPEPYEQYF. The CDR3 DNA sequence: TGTGCCAGCAGGAAATACCCGGAGCCCTACGAGCAGTACTTC.

The chain employs TRBV10-3 and TRBJ1-6; 9 bases agree with TRBD1. Per the germline V gene, CDR1 is ENHRY and CDR2 is SYGVKD. V gave up 6 bases and J gave up 7 bases; unmatched junction bases: 4. The CDR3 runs 14 residues. This chain's CDR3 is CAIRGQGSNSPLHF. CDR3 nucleotide sequence: TGTGCCATCAGGGGACAGGGATCGAATTCACCCCTCCACTTT.

V gene TRBV27 combines with J gene TRBJ2-1; 13 bases match TRBD2. The J segment lost 8 bases and the V segment lost 3 bases, leaving 7 bases of the junction unmatched. In germline, CDR1 is MNHEY, CDR2 SMNVEV (reference sequence). The CDR3 has 16 amino acids. CDR3 sequence (DNA): TGTGCCAGCAGTTTCTTGGGACTAGCGGGGCCAGATGAGCAGTTCTTC. The encoded protein is CASSFLGLAGPDEQFF.

The chain recombines TRBV6-4 with TRBJ2-3; TRBD2 matches at 7 bases. Unmatched junction bases numbered 10, after V lost 8 bases and J lost 2 bases. The CDR3 totals 15 residues. Per the germline V gene, CDR1 is MRHNA and CDR2 is SNTAGT. The CDR3 DNA reads as TGTGCCAGCTCTCCCGCGGGGGTCAACACAGATACGCAGTATTTT. It is translated as CASSPAGVNTDTQYF.

The rearrangement links TRBV18 to TRBJ1-3; D gene uncertain. The CDR3 length is 17 residues. CDR1 and CDR2 from the germline V gene are KGHSH and LQKENI. V lost 0 bases to trimming and J lost 0 bases, with 12 bases between them. The CDR3 DNA reads as TGTGCCAGCTCACCACCCCGGTCAGCGAGCTCTGGAAACACCATATATTTT. It specifies CASSPPRSASSGNTIYF. Together with reference TRBV18 and TRBJ1-3, the CDR3 gives the full variable domain: NAGVMQNPRHLVRRRGQEARLRCSPMKGHSHVYWYRQLPEEGLKFMVYLQKENIIDESGMPKERFSAEFPKEGPSILRIQQVVRGDSAAYFCASSPPRSASSGNTIYFGEGSWLTVV.

The chain has TRBV29-1 and TRBJ2-7; perhaps TRBD1 as D (6 bases). Trimming stripped 6 bases from V and 0 bases from J, with 18 bases between. CDR3 length: 15 residues. Germline CDR1 is SQVTM and CDR2 is ANQGSEA. CDR3 region: CSVLKLRDISYEQYF. The CDR3 DNA reads as TGCAGCGTCCTAAAACTTCGGGACATCTCCTACGAGCAGTACTTC.

The V and J genes are TRBV2 and TRBJ2-1; TRBD2 agrees at 12 bases. J was trimmed by 9 bases and V by 6 bases; bases with no gene match: 12. CDR3 length: 16 amino acids. Germline-derived CDR1 and CDR2 are SNHLY and FYNNEI. CDR3: CASSRTSGVLLGEQFF. CDR3 bases: TGTGCCAGCAGCCGGACTAGCGGGGTGCTCTTGGGTGAGCAGTTCTTC.

The rearrangement joins TRBV24-1 to TRBJ1-2; the D gene is possibly TRBD1 (6 bases). Germline V gene sequence: CDR1 KGHDR, CDR2 SFDVKD. Trimming took 2 bases from V and 6 from J, leaving 12 bases between them. The CDR3 loop spans 14 amino acids. CDR3 sequence reads: CATSDSDRFDGYTF. The CDR3 nucleotides read TGTGCCACCAGTGATTCTGACAGGTTTGATGGCTACACCTTC.

The rearrangement uses TRBV4-1 and TRBJ2-1; a possible D gene is TRBD1 (6 bases). The CDR3 contains 14 residues. V was cut by 3 bases and J by 5 bases, with 11 bases left in between. CDR1 is MGHRA and CDR2 is YSYEKL in the germline V gene. For the CDR3, the DNA is TGCGCCAGCAGCCACACGGACAGAAACAATGAGCAGTTCTTC. Amino acids: CASSHTDRNNEQFF.

V gene TRBV6-5 combines with J gene TRBJ1-1; D unclear. CDR1 is MNHEY and CDR2 is SVGAGI in the germline V gene. The V end was cut by 6 bases, the J end by 5 bases, with 13 bases between. CDR3 length: 13 amino acids. CDR3 sequence (DNA): TGTGCCAGCAGACCGCGAGGAACTACTGAAGCTTTCTTT. This codes for CASRPRGTTEAFF.

The chain joins TRBV19 to TRBJ2-3; the match to TRBD2 covers 11 bases. V lost 8 bases to trimming and J lost 5 bases; unmatched junction nucleotides: 9. The CDR3 extends over 15 amino acids. Germline V gene lookup returns CDR1 LNHDA and CDR2 SQIVND (reference sequence). For the CDR3, the DNA is TGTGCCAGTGAAATAGCGGGAGGGCCAAAAGATACGCAGTATTTT. Translation: CASEIAGGPKDTQYF.

This clone was picked up one time. The chain links TRBV2 to TRBJ1-2; the D gene is possibly TRBD1 (6 bases). CDR1 and CDR2 from the germline V gene are SNHLY and FYNNEI. The CDR3 runs 14 residues. V dropped 6 bases and J dropped 4 bases, with 15 bases sitting between them. The CDR3 sequence is CASSPDRRTYGYTF. Here the CDR3 DNA reads TGTGCCAGCAGCCCAGACAGGAGGACCTATGGCTACACCTTC.

The rearrangement joins TRBV28 to TRBJ2-2; TRBD2 might be the D (6 bases). CDR3 length: 19 residues. The germline CDR1 and CDR2 sequences are MDHEN and SYDVKM. Trimming removed 5 bases from V and 2 bases from J, with 24 bases in between. The CDR3 bases are TGTGCCAGCAGTCCTATTCCCCCCGGGGGTCCCACAAACACCGGGGAGCTGTTTTTT. Protein: CASSPIPPGGPTNTGELFF. The variable domain in full, completed from reference TRBV28 and TRBJ2-2, reads DVKVTQSSRYLVKRTGEKVFLECVQDMDHENMFWYRQDPGLGLRLIYFSYDVKMKEKGDIPEGYSVSREKKERFSLILESASTNQTSMYLCASSPIPPGGPTNTGELFFGEGSRLTVL.